The rows below give T cell receptor beta chains drawn from one sample of a study of T-cell memory formation after mild COVID-19. TCRdb itself ran the 5' RACE reads through MiXCR, one entry per CDR3 protein. The data hold about 240,000 distinct CDR3 sequences, with roughly 10% observed a single time. Source material: PBMCs or a T cell subset sorted from them (not recorded which). The receptors derive from a man aged 18 to 30 who had mild COVID-19 (a few samples of this study predate the infection). Cell type and time point are not known. Both conserved end residues are part of each CDR3. The D gene is left open where the match is weak. Some rows have no size entry. The others give once, few or many, or a class for an expanded clone.

TRBV5-1	few	18	TRBJ2-5	TRBD2	CASSTGTSGGPYQETQYF	TGCGCCAGCAGCACCGGGACTAGCGGGGGGCCGTACCAAGAGACCCAGTACTTC
TRBV6-5	many	14	TRBJ2-5	TRBD2	CASSTRGSQETQYF	TGTGCCAGCAGTACACGCGGGAGCCAAGAGACCCAGTACTTC
TRBV4-3	-	15	TRBJ1-2	TRBD1	CASSQAEGDRALGTF	TGCGCCAGCAGCCAAGCCGAAGGGGACAGGGCGCTCGGCACCTTC
TRBV11-3	-	14	TRBJ2-1	-	CASSLGGLTDKQFF	TGTGCCAGCAGCTTAGGCGGGTTGACAGATAAGCAGTTCTTC
TRBV7-8	-	15	TRBJ1-1	-	CASSIRISVNTEAFF	TGTGCCAGCAGCATAAGAATCTCAGTGAACACTGAAGCTTTCTTT
TRBV18	-	15	TRBJ2-3	-	CASSPSAGFVNTQYF	TGTGCCAGCTCACCATCGGCAGGGTTCGTAAATACGCAGTATTTT
TRBV7-9	-	15	TRBJ1-5	TRBD1	CASSLSGQTLQPQHF	TGTGCCAGCAGCTTATCGGGACAGACCCTTCAGCCCCAGCATTTT
TRBV7-9	many	15	TRBJ1-4	-	CASSPSRVGNEKLFF	TGTGCCAGCAGCCCTTCCAGGGTTGGTAATGAAAAACTGTTTTTT
TRBV5-6	many	13	TRBJ2-1	-	CASSLDSPNEQFF	TGTGCCAGCAGCTTGGACAGTCCCAATGAGCAGTTCTTC
TRBV12-3/TRBV12-4	-	16	TRBJ2-5	-	CASSPHERKNQETQYF	TGTGCCAGCAGCCCCCACGAGCGGAAGAACCAAGAGACCCAGTACTTC
TRBV25-1	-	16	TRBJ2-5	-	CASSDAGRGKQETQYF	TGTGCCAGCAGTGATGCGGGGCGGGGTAAACAAGAGACCCAGTACTTC
TRBV5-6	once	14	TRBJ1-2	TRBD1	CASSFRRQGNGYTF	TGTGCCAGCAGCTTCCGTCGACAGGGCAATGGCTACACCTTC
TRBV5-1	-	16	TRBJ2-6	-	CASSLGRASGANVLTF	TGCGCCAGCAGCTTGGGCAGGGCCTCTGGGGCCAACGTCCTGACTTTC
TRBV29-1	many	13	TRBJ1-5	-	CSVATGLNQPQHF	TGCAGCGTGGCAACAGGGTTAAATCAGCCCCAGCATTTT
TRBV7-8	-	13	TRBJ2-7	-	CASSHAASYEQYF	TGTGCCAGCAGTCACGCCGCATCCTACGAGCAGTACTTC
TRBV4-3	few	16	TRBJ2-2	TRBD2	CASSLGTSGGTGELFF	TGCGCCAGCAGCCTCGGGACTAGCGGGGGCACCGGGGAGCTGTTTTTT
TRBV12-3/TRBV12-4	few	15	TRBJ1-1	-	CASSSPGGLNTEAFF	TGTGCCAGCAGTTCCCCTGGGGGACTGAACACTGAAGCTTTCTTT
TRBV4-3	few	15	TRBJ1-1	-	CASSYNTGRNTEAFF	TGCGCCAGCAGCTACAATACAGGGAGGAACACTGAAGCTTTCTTT
TRBV4-2	-	14	TRBJ1-6	-	CASSQRTGDSPLHF	TGTGCCAGCAGCCAACGGACCGGCGATTCACCCCTCCACTTT
TRBV7-2	-	16	TRBJ2-6	-	CASSLGRNSGANVLTF	TGTGCCAGCAGCTTAGGGCGGAACTCTGGGGCCAACGTCCTGACTTTC
TRBV20-1	many	14	TRBJ2-3	-	CSARDPARDDTQYF	TGCAGTGCTAGAGATCCTGCCCGTGACGATACGCAGTATTTT
TRBV6-2/TRBV6-3	-	17	TRBJ2-5	TRBD2	CASSLGLAATYQETQYF	TGTGCCAGCAGCCTGGGACTAGCGGCAACATACCAAGAGACCCAGTACTTC
TRBV3-1	-	15	TRBJ2-7	TRBD1	CASSRLGQGTYEQYF	TGTGCCAGCAGCCGCCTGGGACAGGGGACCTACGAGCAGTACTTC
TRBV5-1	few	15	TRBJ2-7	TRBD2	CASSLGSGGYYEQYF	TGCGCCAGCAGCTTGGGGAGCGGGGGATACTACGAGCAGTACTTC
TRBV29-1	few	12	TRBJ2-2	TRBD1	CSGTGGSGELFF	TGCAGCGGGACAGGGGGATCCGGGGAGCTGTTTTTT
TRBV5-1	many	11	TRBJ1-1	-	CASSANTEAFF	TGCGCCAGCAGCGCTAACACTGAAGCTTTCTTT
TRBV5-1	few	13	TRBJ2-5	-	CASNHPGGETQYF	TGCGCCAGCAACCACCCAGGAGGAGAGACCCAGTACTTC
TRBV24-1	-	14	TRBJ1-1	-	CATRGGGVDTEAFF	TGTGCCACCAGGGGGGGAGGGGTGGACACTGAAGCTTTCTTT
TRBV7-3	-	15	TRBJ2-1	-	CASSLSSNSYNEQFF	TGTGCCAGCAGCCTCTCTAGCAACTCCTACAATGAGCAGTTCTTC
TRBV28	-	12	TRBJ2-2	-	CASISRTGELFF	TGTGCCAGCATTTCGCGGACCGGGGAGCTGTTTTTT
TRBV27	few	14	TRBJ2-1	TRBD2	CASQSSGVYNEQFF	TGTGCCAGCCAATCTAGCGGGGTATACAATGAGCAGTTCTTC
TRBV20-1	few	15	TRBJ2-2	-	CSARDQGRGPGELFF	TGCAGTGCTAGAGATCAGGGCAGGGGACCCGGGGAGCTGTTTTTT
TRBV5-1	few	16	TRBJ2-3	TRBD2	CASSLDRGGSTDTQYF	TGCGCCAGCAGCTTGGACCGGGGGGGAAGCACAGATACGCAGTATTTT
TRBV2	-	15	TRBJ2-3	TRBD1	CARSRDRTSTDTQYF	TGTGCCAGAAGCCGGGACAGGACTAGCACAGATACGCAGTATTTT
TRBV27	-	12	TRBJ1-6	TRBD1	CASADRNSPLHF	TGTGCCAGCGCGGACAGGAATTCACCCCTCCACTTT
TRBV29-1	-	15	TRBJ1-1	-	CSVNKPTNRGPEAFF	TGCAGCGTTAATAAACCGACCAACCGGGGGCCTGAAGCTTTCTTT
TRBV6-1	-	12	TRBJ1-2	-	CASSPSYYGYTF	TGTGCCAGCAGTCCCAGCTACTATGGCTACACCTTC
TRBV5-4	few	13	TRBJ1-1	-	CASRSQANTEAFF	TGTGCCAGCAGGTCACAGGCGAACACTGAAGCTTTCTTT
TRBV12-3/TRBV12-4	-	15	TRBJ2-2	-	CASSLWDSNTGELFF	TGTGCCAGCAGTTTATGGGACTCGAACACCGGGGAGCTGTTTTTT
TRBV20-1	-	15	TRBJ2-5	TRBD1	CSAFPPGQGAEAQYF	TGCAGTGCTTTCCCCCCGGGACAGGGGGCCGAGGCCCAGTACTTC
TRBV7-9	-	12	TRBJ1-1	-	CASTYGNTEAFF	TGTGCCAGCACCTACGGGAACACTGAAGCTTTCTTT